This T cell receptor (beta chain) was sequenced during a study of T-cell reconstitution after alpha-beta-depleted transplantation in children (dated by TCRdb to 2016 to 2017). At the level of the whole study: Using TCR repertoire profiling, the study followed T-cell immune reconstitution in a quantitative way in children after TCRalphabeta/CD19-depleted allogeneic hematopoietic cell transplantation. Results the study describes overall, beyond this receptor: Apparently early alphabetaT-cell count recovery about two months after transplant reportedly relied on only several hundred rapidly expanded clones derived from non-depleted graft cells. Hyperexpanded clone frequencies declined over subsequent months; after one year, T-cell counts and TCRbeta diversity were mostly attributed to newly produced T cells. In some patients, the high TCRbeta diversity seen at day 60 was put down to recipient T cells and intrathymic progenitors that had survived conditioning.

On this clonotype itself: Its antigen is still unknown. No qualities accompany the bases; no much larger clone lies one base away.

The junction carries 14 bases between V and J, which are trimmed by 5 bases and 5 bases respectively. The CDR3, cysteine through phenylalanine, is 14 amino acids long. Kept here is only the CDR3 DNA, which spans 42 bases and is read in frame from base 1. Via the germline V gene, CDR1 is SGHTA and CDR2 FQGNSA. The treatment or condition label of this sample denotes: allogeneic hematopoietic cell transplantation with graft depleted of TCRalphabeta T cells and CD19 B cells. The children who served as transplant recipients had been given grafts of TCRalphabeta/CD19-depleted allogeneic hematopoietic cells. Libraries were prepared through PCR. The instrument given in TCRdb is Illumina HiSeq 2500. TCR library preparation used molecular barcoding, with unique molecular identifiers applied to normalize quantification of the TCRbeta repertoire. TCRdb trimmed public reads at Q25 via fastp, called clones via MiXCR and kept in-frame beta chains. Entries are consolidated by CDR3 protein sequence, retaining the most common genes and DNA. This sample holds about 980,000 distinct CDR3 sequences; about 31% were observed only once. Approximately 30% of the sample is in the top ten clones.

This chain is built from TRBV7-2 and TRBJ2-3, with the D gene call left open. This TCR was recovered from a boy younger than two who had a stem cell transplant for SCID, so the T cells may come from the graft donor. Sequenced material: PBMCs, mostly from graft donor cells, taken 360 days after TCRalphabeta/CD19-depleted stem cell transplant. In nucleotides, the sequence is TGTGCCAGCAGCGTGGGCTTAGCTGGAGATACGCAGTATTTT. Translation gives CASSVGLAGDTQYF.